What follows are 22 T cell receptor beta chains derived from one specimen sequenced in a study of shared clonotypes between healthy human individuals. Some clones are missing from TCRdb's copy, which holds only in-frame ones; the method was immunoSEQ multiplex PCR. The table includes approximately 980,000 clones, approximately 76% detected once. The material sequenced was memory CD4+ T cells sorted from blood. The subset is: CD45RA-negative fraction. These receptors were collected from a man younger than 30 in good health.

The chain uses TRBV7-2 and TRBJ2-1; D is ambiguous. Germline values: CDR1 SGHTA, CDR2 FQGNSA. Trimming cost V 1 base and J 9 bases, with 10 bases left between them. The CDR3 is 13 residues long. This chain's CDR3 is CASSLGVVGEQFF. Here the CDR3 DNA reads TGTGCCAGCAGCTTAGGGGTCGTGGGTGAGCAGTTCTTC. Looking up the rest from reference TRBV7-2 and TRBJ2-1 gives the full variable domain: GAGVSQSPSNKVTEKGKDVELRCDPISGHTALYWYRQSLGQGLEFLIYFQGNSAPDKSGLPSDRFSAERTGGSVSTLTIQRTQQEDSAVYLCASSLGVVGEQFFGPGTRLTVL.

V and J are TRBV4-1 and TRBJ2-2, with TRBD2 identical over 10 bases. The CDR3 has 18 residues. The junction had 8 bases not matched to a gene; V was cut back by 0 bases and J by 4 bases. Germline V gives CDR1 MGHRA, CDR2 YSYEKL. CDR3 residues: CASSQDFSGGSVTGELFF. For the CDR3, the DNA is TGCGCCAGCAGCCAAGACTTTAGCGGGGGGTCCGTCACCGGGGAGCTGTTTTTT.

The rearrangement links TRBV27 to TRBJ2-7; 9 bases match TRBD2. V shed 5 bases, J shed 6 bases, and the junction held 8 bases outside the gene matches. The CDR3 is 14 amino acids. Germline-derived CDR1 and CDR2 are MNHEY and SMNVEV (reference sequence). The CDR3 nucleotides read TGTGCCAGCAGTCCCCGGACTAGCGTCGGCGAGCAGTACTTC. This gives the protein CASSPRTSVGEQYF.

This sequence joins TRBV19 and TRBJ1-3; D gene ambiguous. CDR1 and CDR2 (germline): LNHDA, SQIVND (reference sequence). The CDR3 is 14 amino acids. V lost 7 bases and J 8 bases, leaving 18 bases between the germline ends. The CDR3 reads CASNFGGISDTIYF. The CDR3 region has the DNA TGTGCCAGTAACTTCGGAGGGATTTCGGACACCATATATTTT.

The CDR3 DNA follows: TGTGCCAGCAGCTTAGCGGATGGGGCGCTAGACTATGGCTACACCTTC. Encoded protein: CASSLADGALDYGYTF. The rearrangement links TRBV7-2 to TRBJ1-2; D may be TRBD1 (5 bases). The CDR3 is 16 amino acids. Germline CDR1 SGHTA, CDR2 FQGNSA. The V end was cut by 0 bases, the J end by 3 bases, with 14 bases between.

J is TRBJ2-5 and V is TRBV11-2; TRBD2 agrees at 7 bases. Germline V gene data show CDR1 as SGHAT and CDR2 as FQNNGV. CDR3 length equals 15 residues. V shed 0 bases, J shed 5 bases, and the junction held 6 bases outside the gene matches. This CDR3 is CASSLDGEGRETQYF. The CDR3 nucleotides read TGTGCCAGCAGCTTAGATGGGGAGGGGAGGGAGACCCAGTACTTC.

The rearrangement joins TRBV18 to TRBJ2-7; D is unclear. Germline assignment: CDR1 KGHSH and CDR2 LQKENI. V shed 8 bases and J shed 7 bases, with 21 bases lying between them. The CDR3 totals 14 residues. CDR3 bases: TGTGCCAGCCGTCCGGGTCCCGTTAATGGGGAGCAGTACTTC. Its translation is CASRPGPVNGEQYF.

CDR3 region: CASSVGLAGTSGNQGEQFF. CDR3 DNA sequence: TGTGCCAGCAGCGTAGGCCTCGCCGGGACTAGCGGGAATCAGGGTGAGCAGTTCTTC. The chain links TRBV9 to TRBJ2-1; 13 positions match TRBD2. Per germline, CDR1 SGDLS and CDR2 YYNGEE. The CDR3 contains 19 residues. Trimming removed 0 bases from V and 9 bases from J; junction bases left unmatched: 15.

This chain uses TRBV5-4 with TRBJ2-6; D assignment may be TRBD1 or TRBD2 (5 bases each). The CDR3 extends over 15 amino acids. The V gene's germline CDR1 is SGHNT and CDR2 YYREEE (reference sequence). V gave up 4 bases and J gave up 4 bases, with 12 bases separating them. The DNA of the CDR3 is TGTGCCAGCAGCGAGGGGCCTGTGGGGGCCAACGTCCTGACTTTC. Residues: CASSEGPVGANVLTF.

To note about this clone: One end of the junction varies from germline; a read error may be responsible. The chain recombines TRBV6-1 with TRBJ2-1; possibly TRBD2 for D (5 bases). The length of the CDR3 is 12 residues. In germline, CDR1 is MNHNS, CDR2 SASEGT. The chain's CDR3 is CASREGFGGQFF. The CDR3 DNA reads TGTGCCAGCAGGGAAGGGTTCGGAGGGCAGTTCTTC.

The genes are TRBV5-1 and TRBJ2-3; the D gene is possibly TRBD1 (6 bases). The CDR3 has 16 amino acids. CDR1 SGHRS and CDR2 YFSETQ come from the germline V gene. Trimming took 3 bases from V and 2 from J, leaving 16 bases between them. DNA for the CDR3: TGCGCCAGCAGCTCGAGGGCAGGGGACCACACAGATACGCAGTATTTT. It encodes CASSSRAGDHTDTQYF.

The CDR3 region has the DNA TGTGCCAGCCGATTCGGGGCTTTGAACACTGAAGCTTTCTTT. Amino acids: CASRFGALNTEAFF. This chain joins TRBV5-4 and TRBJ1-1, with D maybe TRBD1 (5 bases). With 7 bases removed from V and 0 bases from J, the gap between germline ends came to 13 bases. There are 14 residues in the CDR3. CDR1 is SGHNT and CDR2 is YYREEE in the germline V gene (reference sequence).

The CDR3 DNA reads TGTGCCATCCGTGCGATGAACACTGAAGCTTTCTTT. This sequence encodes CAIRAMNTEAFF. The rearrangement uses TRBV10-3 and TRBJ1-1; D remains unclear. With 8 bases removed from V and 0 bases from J, the gap between germline ends came to 7 bases. CDR3 size: 12 residues. CDR1 is ENHRY and CDR2 is SYGVKD in the germline V gene.

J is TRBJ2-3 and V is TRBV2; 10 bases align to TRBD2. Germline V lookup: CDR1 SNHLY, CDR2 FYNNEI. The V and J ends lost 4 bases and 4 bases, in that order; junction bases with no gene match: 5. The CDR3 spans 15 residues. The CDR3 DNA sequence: TGTGCCAGCAGTGGAGCGGGAGGGCCCGCAGATACGCAGTATTTT. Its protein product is CASSGAGGPADTQYF. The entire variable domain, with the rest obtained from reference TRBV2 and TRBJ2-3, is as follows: EPEVTQTPSHQVTQMGQEVILRCVPISNHLYFYWYRQILGQKVEFLVSFYNNEISEKSEIFDDQFSVERPDGSNFTLKIRSTKLEDSAMYFCASSGAGGPADTQYFGPGTRLTVL.

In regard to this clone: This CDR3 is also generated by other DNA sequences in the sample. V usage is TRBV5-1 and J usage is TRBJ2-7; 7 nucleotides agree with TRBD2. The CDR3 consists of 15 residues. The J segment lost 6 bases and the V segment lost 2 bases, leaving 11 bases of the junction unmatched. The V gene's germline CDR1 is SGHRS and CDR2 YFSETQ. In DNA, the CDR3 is TGCGCCAGCAGCTTAGGCGGGAGAGATAGGAGCGAGCAGTACTTC. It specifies CASSLGGRDRSEQYF.

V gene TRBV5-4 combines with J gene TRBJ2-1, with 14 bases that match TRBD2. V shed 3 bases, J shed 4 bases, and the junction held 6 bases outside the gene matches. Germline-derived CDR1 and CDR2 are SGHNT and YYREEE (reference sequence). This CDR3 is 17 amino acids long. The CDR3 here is CASSSGLAGGNYNEQFF. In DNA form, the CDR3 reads TGTGCCAGCAGCTCTGGACTAGCGGGGGGAAATTACAATGAGCAGTTCTTC.

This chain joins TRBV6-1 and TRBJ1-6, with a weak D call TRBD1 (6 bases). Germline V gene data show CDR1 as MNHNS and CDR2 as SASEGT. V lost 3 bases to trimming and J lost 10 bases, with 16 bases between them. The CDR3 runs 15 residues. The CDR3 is CASSDQGGGGSPLHF. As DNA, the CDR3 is TGTGCCAGCAGTGACCAAGGAGGGGGGGGATCACCCCTCCACTTT.

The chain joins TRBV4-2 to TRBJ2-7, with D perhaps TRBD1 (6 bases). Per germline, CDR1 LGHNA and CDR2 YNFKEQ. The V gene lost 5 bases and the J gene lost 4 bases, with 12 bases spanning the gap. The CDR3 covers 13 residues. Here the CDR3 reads CASSLQGPYEQYF. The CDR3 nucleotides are TGTGCCAGCAGCTTGCAGGGGCCATACGAGCAGTACTTC.

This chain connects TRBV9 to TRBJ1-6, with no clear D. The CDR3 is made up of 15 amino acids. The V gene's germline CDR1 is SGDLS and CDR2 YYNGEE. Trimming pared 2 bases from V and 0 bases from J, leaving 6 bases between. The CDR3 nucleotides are TGTGCCAGCAGCGTTTTAGGCTCCTATAATTCACCCCTCCACTTT. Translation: CASSVLGSYNSPLHF.

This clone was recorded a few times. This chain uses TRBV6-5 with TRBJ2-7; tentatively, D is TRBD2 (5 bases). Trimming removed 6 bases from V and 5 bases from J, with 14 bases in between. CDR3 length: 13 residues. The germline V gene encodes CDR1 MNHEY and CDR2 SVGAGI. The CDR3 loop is CASRPRTGDEQYF. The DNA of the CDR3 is TGTGCCAGCAGACCTCGGACTGGGGACGAGCAGTACTTC.

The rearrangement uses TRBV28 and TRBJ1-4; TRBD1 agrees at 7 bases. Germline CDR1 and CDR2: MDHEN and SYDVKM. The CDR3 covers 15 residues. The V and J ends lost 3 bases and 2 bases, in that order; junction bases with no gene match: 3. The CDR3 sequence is CASSFFRGTNEKLFF. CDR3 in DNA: TGTGCCAGCAGTTTTTTCAGGGGGACTAATGAAAAACTGTTTTTT.

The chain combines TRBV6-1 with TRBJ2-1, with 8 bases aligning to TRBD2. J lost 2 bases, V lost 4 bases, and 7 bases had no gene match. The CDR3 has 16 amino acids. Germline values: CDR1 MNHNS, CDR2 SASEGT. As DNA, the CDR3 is TGTGCCAGCAGTGTGTGGACTAGCCATACCTACAATGAGCAGTTCTTC. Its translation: CASSVWTSHTYNEQFF.